The 8 T cell receptor beta chains below all came from one sample that was sequenced in a study of shared clonotypes between healthy human individuals. Repertoires were generated with immunoSEQ multiplex PCR, while TCRdb's copy carries only in-frame clones and drops some. The sample consists of some 2,400,000 clones, roughly 95% of them appearing once. The material sequenced was naive CD4+ T cells sorted from blood. Subset meaning: CD45RA+ positively selected. The source is a man between 18 and 35 years old in good health.

This sequence joins TRBV10-3 and TRBJ2-3; D unresolved. From germline, CDR1 is ENHRY and CDR2 SYGVKD. The CDR3 sequence is 15 residues long. Trimming took off 0 bases at V and 1 base at J, with 8 bases between the two ends. The CDR3 bases are TGTGCCATCAGTGAGTCGAGGTCTCGCACAGATACGCAGTATTTT. It is translated as CAISESRSRTDTQYF.

V gene TRBV6-5 combines with J gene TRBJ2-3; perhaps TRBD2 as D (5 bases). The CDR3 has 14 residues. V was cut by 0 bases and J by 4 bases, with 8 bases left in between. Germline CDR1 and CDR2: MNHEY and SVGAGI. The DNA for the CDR3 is TGTGCCAGCAGTTACTCTTCTAGCCCAGATACGCAGTATTTT. This codes for CASSYSSSPDTQYF.

The chain is built from TRBV25-1 and TRBJ1-5, with a weak D call TRBD1 (6 bases). The V end was cut by 4 bases, the J end by 3 bases, with 10 bases between. Germline CDR1 and CDR2: MGHDK and SYGVNS. The CDR3 covers 14 residues. This CDR3 is CASSGGHLNQPQHF. The CDR3 DNA reads as TGTGCCAGCAGTGGGGGACACCTCAATCAGCCCCAGCATTTT.

The chain links TRBV18 to TRBJ2-3; 11 bases line up with TRBD1. The germline gives CDR1 KGHSH, CDR2 LQKENI. There are 16 residues in the CDR3. J was trimmed by 9 bases and V by 1 base; bases with no gene match: 9. CDR3 sequence: CASSPLAGTGGITQYF. The CDR3 nucleotides are TGTGCCAGCTCACCACTCGCCGGGACAGGGGGGATAACGCAGTATTTT.

The gene calls are TRBV19 and TRBJ2-7; perhaps D is TRBD1 or TRBD2 (6 bases each). V was pared by 9 bases and J by 0 bases, with 12 bases between. The CDR3 has 13 residues. Germline lookup yields CDR1 LNHDA and CDR2 SQIVND (reference sequence). The CDR3 bases are TGTGCCAGCGGGGGCCGGAGCTCCTACGAGCAGTACTTC. Protein product: CASGGRSSYEQYF.

The J gene is TRBJ2-1, the V gene TRBV7-9, with 10 positions matching TRBD1. J lost 5 bases, V lost 5 bases, and 6 bases had no gene match. The V gene's germline CDR1 is SEHNR and CDR2 FQNEAQ (reference sequence). The CDR3 spans 15 residues. Here the CDR3 reads CASSPLDRGDNEQFF. CDR3 bases: TGTGCCAGCAGCCCCTTGGACAGGGGGGACAATGAGCAGTTCTTC.

This chain joins TRBV15 and TRBJ1-1; 7 bases match TRBD1. The ends lost 2 bases at V and 3 bases at J; junction bases unmatched: 3. This CDR3 is 14 amino acids long. Per germline, CDR1 LNHNV and CDR2 YYDKDF (reference sequence). The CDR3 sequence: CATSRRQGYTEAFF. CDR3 nucleotides: TGTGCCACCAGCAGACGACAGGGCTACACTGAAGCTTTCTTT.

The chain has TRBV6-5 and TRBJ1-3, with D unclear. This CDR3 contains 12 residues. Germline CDR1 and CDR2: MNHEY and SVGAGI. With 4 bases removed from V and 9 bases from J, the gap between germline ends came to 10 bases. CDR3 bases: TGTGCCAGCAGTTCCGCCGACCGCACCATATATTTT. Protein: CASSSADRTIYF.